This T cell receptor beta chain derives from a study of CD8 T cells in Susac syndrome. The CDR3 contains 15 residues. Trimming took 0 bases from V and 0 from J, leaving 9 bases between them. Germline V gene sequence: CDR1 SGDLS, CDR2 YYNGEE. Sequencing targeted TCR beta in blood CD8+ and CD4+ T cells. Relapsing-remitting disease, either stable or active, was present in the multiple sclerosis controls, who were treatment-naive patients. The authors negatively isolated CD8+ and CD4+ T cells and FACS-enriched TEMRA cells. An amount of RNA that ranged from about 0.45 to 1 ug was reverse transcribed with random hexamers. The authors amplified TCR beta CDR3 across 54 Vbeta and 13 Jbeta using immunoSEQ multiplex PCR. In TCRdb, the immunoSEQ multiplex PCR reads were re-called with MiXCR into one record per CDR3 protein. The data show about 130,000 distinct CDR3 sequences, approximately 93% seen once.

The J gene is TRBJ1-2, the V gene TRBV9; no definite D call. The TCR sequence derives from a human donor with multiple sclerosis. The sequenced sample was CD8+ T cells from PBMCs. In nucleotides, the CDR3 is TGTGCCAGCAGCGTAGACCTGACGGCTAACTATGGCTACACCTTC. It codes for CASSVDLTANYGYTF.